The rows below give T cell receptor beta chains drawn from one sample of a study of cytomegalovirus exposure and HLA in healthy donors. Clones were read by immunoSEQ multiplex PCR, and TCRdb kept only the in-frame ones, dropping some. The sample lists over 150,000 clones, 55% to 80% occurring once. The specimen was PBMCs. Source of these receptors: a woman between 18 and 30 years old in good health and CMV-seropositive. Both conserved end residues are part of each CDR3. D genes are given only for firm matches.

d_call: NA; v_call: TRBV30; cdr3_aa: CAWGQEKLFF
d_call: TRBD1; v_call: TRBV6-6; cdr3_aa: CASSLGQGAHAEAFF
d_call: NA; v_call: TRBV9; cdr3_aa: CASSLLGKIQETQYF
d_call: NA; v_call: TRBV19; cdr3_aa: CATLQFSDYGYTF
d_call: TRBD1; v_call: TRBV12-5; cdr3_aa: CASGGQGAGGNTIYF
d_call: TRBD1; v_call: TRBV28; cdr3_aa: CASSYYPGQGYGYTF
d_call: NA; v_call: TRBV5-6; cdr3_aa: CASSPVGYGYTF
d_call: NA; v_call: TRBV5-1; cdr3_aa: CASSLVRGYEQYF
d_call: NA; v_call: TRBV5-1; cdr3_aa: CASSNRSSYNSPLHF
d_call: NA; v_call: TRBV2; cdr3_aa: CASRGSPDSYGYTF
d_call: NA; v_call: TRBV25-1; cdr3_aa: CASSKGGPGFNQPQHF
d_call: NA; v_call: TRBV6-5; cdr3_aa: CASSYEGARSEKLFF
d_call: NA; v_call: TRBV7-8; cdr3_aa: CASSRIGGAGEKLFF
d_call: NA; v_call: TRBV27; cdr3_aa: CASSSYATNEKLFF
d_call: NA; v_call: TRBV30; cdr3_aa: CAWSATWASGNTIYF
d_call: NA; v_call: TRBV6-6; cdr3_aa: CARGAVFPQHF
d_call: TRBD2; v_call: TRBV9; cdr3_aa: CASSVEAGGRNEQFF
d_call: TRBD1; v_call: TRBV30; cdr3_aa: CAWSKTGTEPYNEQFF
d_call: NA; v_call: TRBV6-5; cdr3_aa: CATSRGTYTEAFF
d_call: TRBD1; v_call: TRBV7-9; cdr3_aa: CASSLANEWTGGYEQYF
d_call: TRBD2; v_call: TRBV30; cdr3_aa: CAWSIWTSGGRTLYNEQFF
d_call: TRBD1; v_call: TRBV27; cdr3_aa: CAKTGGPNYGYTF
d_call: NA; v_call: TRBV7-9; cdr3_aa: CASSLAPGNSYEQYF
d_call: TRBD2; v_call: TRBV5-1; cdr3_aa: CASSLEAGGRTDTQYF
d_call: TRBD2; v_call: TRBV7-9; cdr3_aa: CASSLGASGRRTDTQYF
d_call: NA; v_call: TRBV19; cdr3_aa: CASSIAGYSTDTQYF
d_call: TRBD2; v_call: TRBV11-2; cdr3_aa: CASSFGASGGESSYNEQFF
d_call: NA; v_call: TRBV5-6; cdr3_aa: CASSPGHSSGANVLTF
d_call: TRBD2; v_call: TRBV7-9; cdr3_aa: CASTSQLDLLAGEVEQFF
d_call: NA; v_call: TRBV15; cdr3_aa: CATLSSSDSSYEQYF
d_call: NA; v_call: TRBV4-1; cdr3_aa: CASSPGSGGGHGYTF
d_call: TRBD2; v_call: TRBV4-2; cdr3_aa: CASSQGLELAGVKETQYF
d_call: TRBD1; v_call: TRBV30; cdr3_aa: CAWSLDRGTDTQYF
d_call: NA; v_call: TRBV2; cdr3_aa: CASTLDSLYNEQFF
d_call: TRBD1; v_call: TRBV7-9; cdr3_aa: CASSPWDSPNEKLFF
d_call: TRBD1; v_call: TRBV5-1; cdr3_aa: CASAYDRGSYNEQFF
d_call: NA; v_call: TRBV7-2; cdr3_aa: CASSLAVLGTDTQYF
d_call: NA; v_call: TRBV18; cdr3_aa: CASSAGMGYEQYF
d_call: TRBD1; v_call: TRBV7-9; cdr3_aa: CASSVPGTGPSYEQYF
d_call: TRBD1; v_call: TRBV29-1; cdr3_aa: CSVAGQGGNEQFF
d_call: NA; v_call: TRBV2; cdr3_aa: CASITGNRKAFF
d_call: NA; v_call: TRBV6-1; cdr3_aa: CASSVPIAGSSSTDTQYF
d_call: NA; v_call: TRBV5-1; cdr3_aa: CASSLDRVYGYTF
d_call: NA; v_call: TRBV4-1; cdr3_aa: CASSQAEQGYEQYF
d_call: NA; v_call: TRBV4-3; cdr3_aa: CASSQGGLHEQYF
d_call: NA; v_call: TRBV28; cdr3_aa: CATRGQSNQPQHF
d_call: TRBD2; v_call: TRBV25-1; cdr3_aa: CASSDARTSGRIEQFF
d_call: TRBD1; v_call: TRBV6-1; cdr3_aa: CASSSPGTGRKEQYF
d_call: TRBD1; v_call: TRBV6-1; cdr3_aa: CASNPTGDSYEQYF
d_call: NA; v_call: TRBV7-2; cdr3_aa: CASSLGIRGNEAFF
d_call: TRBD1; v_call: TRBV28; cdr3_aa: CASSLGTGAGGYTF
d_call: TRBD1; v_call: TRBV19; cdr3_aa: CASSRDRGNYGYTF
d_call: TRBD2; v_call: TRBV11-2; cdr3_aa: CASSNQGPSGRYNEQFF